The 4 T cell receptor beta chains below come from one sample, sequenced in a study of T cell changes during pregnancy in multiple sclerosis. Clones were read by immunoSEQ multiplex PCR, and TCRdb kept only the in-frame ones, dropping some. The sample holds 90,000 to 100,000 clones, about 90% seen once. The specimen was peripheral blood, collected after pregnancy. The source is a female donor in good health, enrolled as a control in a pregnancy study.

The chain has TRBV29-1 and TRBJ2-2; the D is unclear. Germline CDR1 and CDR2: SQVTM and ANQGSEA. The germline V and J ends were trimmed by 4 bases and 0 bases, with 12 bases remaining between them. The CDR3 has 15 amino acids. CDR3 sequence reads: CSVVSGPSNTGELFF. CDR3 sequence (DNA): TGCAGCGTTGTTTCAGGTCCCTCGAACACCGGGGAGCTGTTTTTT.

The V and J genes are TRBV7-8 and TRBJ2-7; D perhaps matches TRBD1 (5 bases). The CDR3 is made up of 17 amino acids. In germline, CDR1 is SGHVS, CDR2 FQNEAQ. The germline V and J ends were trimmed by 2 bases and 0 bases, with 17 bases remaining between them. The CDR3 here is CASSLTKTARSSYEQYF. The CDR3 DNA sequence: TGTGCCAGCAGCTTAACAAAGACAGCTAGAAGCTCCTACGAGCAGTACTTC.

The chain carries TRBV2 and TRBJ1-5, with a tentative D call TRBD1 (5 bases). CDR3 size: 15 residues. Germline values: CDR1 SNHLY, CDR2 FYNNEI. Trimming took 6 bases from V and 2 from J, leaving 14 bases between them. CDR3 loop: CASSPPGGGNQPQHF. CDR3 nucleotide sequence: TGTGCCAGCAGCCCCCCGGGGGGGGGCAATCAGCCCCAGCATTTT. Combining the CDR3 with reference TRBV2 and TRBJ1-5 gives the whole variable domain EPEVTQTPSHQVTQMGQEVILRCVPISNHLYFYWYRQILGQKVEFLVSFYNNEISEKSEIFDDQFSVERPDGSNFTLKIRSTKLEDSAMYFCASSPPGGGNQPQHFGDGTRLSIL.

This chain uses TRBV15 with TRBJ1-1; tentative D call: TRBD1 (5 bases). V shed 6 bases and J shed 6 bases, with 14 bases lying between them. CDR1 is LNHNV, CDR2 YYDKDF, per germline (reference sequence). This CDR3 spans 13 amino acids. Here the CDR3 reads CATSGRGGAEAFF. The CDR3 DNA sequence: TGTGCCACCAGTGGCCGGGGGGGTGCTGAAGCTTTCTTT.